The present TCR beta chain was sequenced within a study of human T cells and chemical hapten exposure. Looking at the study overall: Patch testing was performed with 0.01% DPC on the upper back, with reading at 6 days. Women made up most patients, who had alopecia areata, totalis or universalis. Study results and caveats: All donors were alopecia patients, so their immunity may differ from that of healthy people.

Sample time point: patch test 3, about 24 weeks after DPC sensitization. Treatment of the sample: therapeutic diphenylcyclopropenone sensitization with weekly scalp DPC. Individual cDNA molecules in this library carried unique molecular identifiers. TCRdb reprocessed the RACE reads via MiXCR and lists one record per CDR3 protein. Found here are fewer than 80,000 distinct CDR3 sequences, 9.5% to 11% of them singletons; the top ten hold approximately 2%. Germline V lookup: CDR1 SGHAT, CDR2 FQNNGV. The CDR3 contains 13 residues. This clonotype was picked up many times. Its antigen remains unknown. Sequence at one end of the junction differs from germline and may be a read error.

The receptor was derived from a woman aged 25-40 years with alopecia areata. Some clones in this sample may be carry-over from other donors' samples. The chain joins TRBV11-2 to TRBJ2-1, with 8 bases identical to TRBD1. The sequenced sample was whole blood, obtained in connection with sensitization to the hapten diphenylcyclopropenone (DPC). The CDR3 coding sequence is TGTGCCAGCAGCCTAGACAGGGGCGGTGAGCAGTTCTTC. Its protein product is CASSLDRGGEQFF.